The 11 T cell receptor beta chains listed next were all sequenced from one sample in a study of blood T cell repertoires in COVID-19. Some clones are missing from TCRdb's copy, which holds only in-frame ones; the method was immunoSEQ multiplex PCR. The repertoire has about 170,000 clones, approximately 90% of them found once; the top ten carry roughly 26%. Sequenced material: peripheral blood. The source of these receptors is a man in his sixties with acute or convalescent COVID-19.

The chain recombines TRBV10-3 with TRBJ1-3; 8 bases agree with TRBD1. The germline V gene encodes CDR1 ENHRY and CDR2 SYGVKD. V was pared by 2 bases and J by 0 bases, with 0 bases of the junction left unmatched. CDR3 length: 15 residues. The CDR3 coding sequence is TGTGCCATCAGTGAGACAGGGGGCTCTGGAAACACCATATATTTT. As protein: CAISETGGSGNTIYF.

This chain uses TRBV6-6 with TRBJ2-2, with 9 bases identical to TRBD2. Germline CDR1 reads MNHNY; CDR2 reads SVGAGI (reference sequence). J gave up 5 bases and V 7 bases, and 8 bases lay outside the gene matches. The CDR3 covers 15 residues. The CDR3 DNA reads TGTGCCAGCAAAGGAATAGCGGGAGTGACCGGGGAGCTGTTTTTT. Translating gives CASKGIAGVTGELFF.

This chain connects TRBV18 to TRBJ2-4; a weak D match, TRBD2 (5 bases). The V end was cut by 1 base, the J end by 9 bases, with 19 bases between. From germline, CDR1 is KGHSH and CDR2 LQKENI. The CDR3 is made up of 16 amino acids. CDR3 loop: CASSPRPEGTKAIQYF. The CDR3 nucleotides read TGTGCCAGCTCACCACGGCCAGAGGGTACAAAAGCCATTCAGTACTTC. The complete variable domain, with remaining parts taken from reference TRBV18 and TRBJ2-4, reads NAGVMQNPRHLVRRRGQEARLRCSPMKGHSHVYWYRQLPEEGLKFMVYLQKENIIDESGMPKERFSAEFPKEGPSILRIQQVVRGDSAAYFCASSPRPEGTKAIQYFGAGTRLSVL.

This clone occurred once. The CDR3 region is CASSPGQRWGNTIYF. The CDR3 bases are TGTGCCAGCAGCCCAGGACAGCGTTGGGGAAACACCATATATTTT. The chain links TRBV11-3 to TRBJ1-3, with a weak D call TRBD1 (6 bases). Germline V gene data show CDR1 as SGHNT and CDR2 as YENEEA. Trimming left V 5 bases short and J 4 bases short, with 15 bases between. The CDR3 loop spans 15 amino acids. The whole variable domain, filled in from reference TRBV11-3 and TRBJ1-3, reads EAGVVQSPRYKIIEKKQPVAFWCNPISGHNTLYWYLQNLGQGPELLIRYENEEAVDDSQLPKDRFSAERLKGVDSTLKIQPAELGDSAVYLCASSPGQRWGNTIYFGEGSWLTVV.

The CDR3 DNA is TGCGCCAGCAGCTTCGGGACAGCAGACAATGAGCAGTTCTTC. Translating it yields CASSFGTADNEQFF. V usage is TRBV5-1 and J usage is TRBJ2-1; TRBD1 matches 7 bases. CDR1 SGHRS and CDR2 YFSETQ come from the germline V gene. This CDR3 spans 14 amino acids. V lost 2 bases and J lost 5; bases outside the gene matches: 4.

Only one count was recorded for this clone. This rearrangement joins TRBV19 to TRBJ1-1; D unclear. The CDR3 loop spans 13 amino acids. The germline V gene encodes CDR1 LNHDA and CDR2 SQIVND (reference sequence). V lost 6 bases and J lost 5, with 13 bases in between. CDR3 DNA: TGTGCCAGTAGGCGGCGGGTCCGGACTGAAGCTTTCTTT. Residues: CASRRRVRTEAFF.

The V and J genes are TRBV7-2 and TRBJ2-3, with 9 bases aligning to TRBD2. The germline V gene has CDR1 SGHTA and CDR2 FQGNSA. V lost 4 bases to trimming and J lost 2 bases; unmatched junction nucleotides: 7. The CDR3 is made up of 16 amino acids. This chain's CDR3 is CASSSTSGWTTDTQYF. The CDR3 region has the DNA TGTGCCAGCAGCTCCACTAGCGGGTGGACCACAGATACGCAGTATTTT. Drawing the rest from reference TRBV7-2 and TRBJ2-3, the complete variable domain is GAGVSQSPSNKVTEKGKDVELRCDPISGHTALYWYRQSLGQGLEFLIYFQGNSAPDKSGLPSDRFSAERTGGSVSTLTIQRTQQEDSAVYLCASSSTSGWTTDTQYFGPGTRLTVL.

This chain links TRBV14 with TRBJ1-4, with D maybe TRBD1 (5 bases). The germline V and J ends were trimmed by 2 bases and 2 bases, with 9 bases remaining between them. CDR3 length: 15 amino acids. Germline V gene sequence: CDR1 SGHDN, CDR2 FVKESK. The CDR3 DNA sequence: TGTGCCAGCAGCCAATACGGGGGGACTAATGAAAAACTGTTTTTT. Its protein product is CASSQYGGTNEKLFF.

The rearrangement links TRBV5-6 to TRBJ2-7; a weak D match, TRBD1 (6 bases). Germline values: CDR1 SGHDT, CDR2 YYEEEE. The CDR3 is 15 amino acids. V was clipped by 4 bases and J by 2 bases, with 16 bases between them. CDR3 sequence reads: CASSPRPGTPYEQYF. For the CDR3, the DNA is TGTGCCAGCAGCCCGAGACCCGGGACACCCTACGAGCAGTACTTC. Drawing the rest from reference TRBV5-6 and TRBJ2-7, the complete variable domain is DAGVTQSPTHLIKTRGQQVTLRCSPKSGHDTVSWYQQALGQGPQFIFQYYEEEERQRGNFPDRFSGHQFPNYSSELNVNALLLGDSALYLCASSPRPGTPYEQYFGPGTRLTVT.

The chain joins TRBV11-3 to TRBJ2-3, with D possibly matching TRBD1 (6 bases). The CDR3 totals 14 residues. Trimming pared 5 bases from V and 2 bases from J, leaving 11 bases between. Per germline, CDR1 SGHNT and CDR2 YENEEA. CDR3 nucleotide sequence: TGTGCCAGCAGCCTACGGGACAACACAGATACGCAGTATTTT. This sequence encodes CASSLRDNTDTQYF.

The chain has TRBV2 and TRBJ2-4; possibly TRBD2 for D (6 bases). This CDR3 spans 13 amino acids. CDR1 is SNHLY, CDR2 FYNNEI, per germline. V lost 7 bases, J lost 6 bases, and 13 bases lay in between. CDR3 DNA: TGTGCCAGCACCCCGGGACTCAGAAACATTCAGTACTTC. It encodes CASTPGLRNIQYF.